Sequencing of this TCR beta chain was carried out in a study of blood T cell repertoires in COVID-19. Study as a whole: The United States, Italy and Spain were the sources of the acute and convalescent COVID-19 samples. PBMCs, B-cell-depleted T cells, or T cells provided the cDNA or gDNA that made up the material.

The CDR3 has 13 residues. Trimming took 5 bases from V and 9 from J, leaving 11 bases between them. The V gene's germline CDR1 is MDHEN and CDR2 SYDVKM. The table came from immunoSEQ multiplex PCR; TCRdb's copy has only in-frame clones and leaves some out. The table records 140,000 to 150,000 clones, roughly three quarters of them present only once. Material: peripheral blood. The chain joins TRBV28 to TRBJ1-6; D is uncertain. The TCR was taken from a man aged 50 to 59 with active or convalescent COVID-19. DNA of the CDR3: TGTGCCAGCAGTGTCGCTGGGAGTTCACCCCTCCACTTT. It yields the protein CASSVAGSSPLHF.